The rows below give T cell receptor beta chains drawn from one sample of a study of response to subunit inactivated influenza vaccine. A single record per CDR3 protein comes from TCRdb applying MiXCR to the RT-PCR reads. The sample has 180,000 or so distinct CDR3 sequences, about 12% seen once. This same sample was also taken into another study, of T cells expressing NK-cell markers.

The sequences come from CD8+ T cells sorted from PBMCs, collected 11 to 12 days after vaccination. The source of these receptors is a man in his fifties who received an inactivated influenza vaccine. Each CDR3 is given with its conserved first and last residue. A D gene is named only where the DNA matches it firmly. The size field is filled for only some rows; it gives once, few, many or a size class.

d_call	v_call	j_call	clone_size	cdr3_nt	cdr3_aa
NA	TRBV4-3	TRBJ2-7	many	TGCGCCAGCAGCCCCTCCCCGGGGCAGGGGTACGAGCAGTACTTC	CASSPSPGQGYEQYF
NA	TRBV6-5	TRBJ2-2	few	TGTGCCAGCAGCCCTATCCTCGGGGAGCTGTTTTTT	CASSPILGELFF
TRBD1	TRBV4-3	TRBJ2-2	few	TGCGCCAGCAGCCAAGTCACTGGTAGGGGGCCCCGGAGGACCGGGGAGCTGTTTTTT	CASSQVTGRGPRRTGELFF
NA	TRBV5-1	TRBJ1-1	few	TGCGCCACAAAAGGACGGTCGGACACTGAAGCTTTCTTT	CATKGRSDTEAFF
NA	TRBV5-6	TRBJ2-7	NA	TGTGCCAGCAGCCCGGGACGGACACTCTACGAGCAGTACTTC	CASSPGRTLYEQYF
TRBD2	TRBV6-2/TRBV6-3	TRBJ2-1	few	TGTGCCAGCAGTTTTTCCACGGGAGGTGAGCAGTTCTTC	CASSFSTGGEQFF
NA	TRBV11-1	TRBJ2-7	few	TGTGCCAGCAGCTTTTCAGGCGGAGGGTCCTACGAGCAGTACTTC	CASSFSGGGSYEQYF
NA	TRBV6-5	TRBJ1-6	few	TGTGCCAGCAGTTACGACAAGAGCTCCTATAATTCACCCCTCCACTTT	CASSYDKSSYNSPLHF
TRBD2	TRBV6-4	TRBJ2-1	few	TGTGCCAGCAGTGTGGGGAGCGGGGCTTACAATGAGCAGTTCTTC	CASSVGSGAYNEQFF
NA	TRBV28	TRBJ1-1	NA	TGTGCCAGCAGTTTTGTTACAGGGAGCACTGAAGCTTTCTTT	CASSFVTGSTEAFF
NA	TRBV7-2	TRBJ1-5	NA	TGTGCCAGCAGTGGACAGAGCAATCAGCCCCAGCATTTT	CASSGQSNQPQHF
NA	TRBV28	TRBJ2-5	many	TGTGCCAGCAGTTTCAGGGGAATGGAAGAGACCCAGTACTTC	CASSFRGMEETQYF
TRBD1	TRBV27	TRBJ2-7	few	TGTGCCAGCAGTCCGCAGACAGGGTATTCCTACGAGCAGTACTTC	CASSPQTGYSYEQYF
NA	TRBV30	TRBJ2-5	few	TGTGCCTGGAGCAACAGTATGCGAGAGACCCAGTACTTC	CAWSNSMRETQYF
NA	TRBV29-1	TRBJ2-6	few	TGCAGCGTTGAAGAAGGGGATGGGGCCAACGTCCTGACTTTC	CSVEEGDGANVLTF
NA	TRBV10-3	TRBJ1-1	NA	TGTGCCATCACCGTAGGCCCAGAGAACACTGAAGCTTTCTTT	CAITVGPENTEAFF
NA	TRBV27	TRBJ2-7	NA	TGTGCCAGCAGTCTGAGGGTCTCCCGAACGGCCTCCTACGAGCAGTACTTC	CASSLRVSRTASYEQYF
TRBD2	TRBV9	TRBJ2-7	few	TGTGCCAGCAGCGTAGAGTCTAGCGGGCGTACCTACGAGCAGTACTTC	CASSVESSGRTYEQYF
TRBD2	TRBV2	TRBJ2-7	few	TGTGCCAGCCTAGCGGGGGGCACCTACGAGCAGTACTTC	CASLAGGTYEQYF
TRBD2	TRBV11-2	TRBJ2-3	NA	TGTGCCAGCAGCTTAGTCGCTAGCGGGGTGCTCGGTACGCAGTATTTT	CASSLVASGVLGTQYF
TRBD2	TRBV28	TRBJ2-1	many	TGTGCCAGCAGTTTACGGGGGGATGAGCAGTTCTTC	CASSLRGDEQFF
NA	TRBV4-1	TRBJ2-7	NA	TGCGCCAGCAGCCAAGTCACCGGGGGGCGTTACGAGCAGTACTTC	CASSQVTGGRYEQYF
TRBD1	TRBV11-2	TRBJ2-7	NA	TGTGCCAGCAGCTACAACCCCGGGACAGGAGGTTTCTACGAGCAGTACTTC	CASSYNPGTGGFYEQYF
NA	TRBV29-1	TRBJ2-1	NA	TGCAGCGCCGGGGCCCAGTTCTTC	CSAGAQFF
NA	TRBV28	TRBJ2-2	many	TGTGCCAGCAGTCTACCAGGGTTGGGGGAGCTGTTTTTT	CASSLPGLGELFF
NA	TRBV2	TRBJ1-1	NA	TGTGCCAGCCAGGCAGGGCAGTACACTGAAGCTTTCTTT	CASQAGQYTEAFF
TRBD2	TRBV12-3/TRBV12-4	TRBJ2-3	many	TGTGCCAGCACTATAGCGGGAGGGAGCACAGATACGCAGTATTTT	CASTIAGGSTDTQYF
TRBD1	TRBV24-1	TRBJ2-7	NA	TGTGCCACCAGTGACGGGACAGCTTACGAGCAGTACTTC	CATSDGTAYEQYF
NA	TRBV20-1	TRBJ1-2	NA	TGCAGTGCTAGGCAGGGAACCGGCTACACCTTC	CSARQGTGYTF
NA	TRBV7-8	TRBJ2-3	NA	TGTGCCAGCAGCTACATCATCCGGGACGGTTTACACACAGATACGCAGTATTTT	CASSYIIRDGLHTDTQYF
NA	TRBV12-3/TRBV12-4	TRBJ2-7	many	TGTGCCAGCAGTAAAGGGGGAGGGTTCTCCTACGAGCAGTACTTC	CASSKGGGFSYEQYF
NA	TRBV12-3/TRBV12-4	TRBJ1-1	few	TGTGCCAGCAGTTTCGGGGGAGGGGCTGAAGCTTTCTTT	CASSFGGGAEAFF
NA	TRBV13	TRBJ2-3	NA	TGTGCCAGCAGCTCGGACGCCTTCGGGGATACGCAGTATTTT	CASSSDAFGDTQYF
TRBD1	TRBV5-1	TRBJ2-1	NA	TGCGCCAGCAGCTCCGGGACAGGGTTTTCCGGTGAGCAGTTCTTC	CASSSGTGFSGEQFF
NA	TRBV6-2/TRBV6-3	TRBJ1-6	NA	TGTGCCAGCAGTCCCGGCGGAGGATCACCCCTCCACTTT	CASSPGGGSPLHF
NA	TRBV19	TRBJ2-1	NA	TGTGCCAGTAGTATAACTAAGGGGAATAGACAGTTCTTC	CASSITKGNRQFF